One sample yielded the 9 T cell receptor beta chains listed below, sequenced in a study of blood T cell repertoires in COVID-19. Sequenced by immunoSEQ multiplex PCR; TCRdb stores in-frame clones only, minus some. The data show around 250,000 clones, roughly 82% seen once. Material: PBMCs or T cells enriched from blood (not recorded which). These receptor sequences come from a woman between 45 and 60 years old who had recovered from COVID-19.

V is TRBV6-5 and J is TRBJ1-2; D not resolved. Germline V gives CDR1 MNHEY, CDR2 SVGAGI. This CDR3 comprises 15 residues. V shed 5 bases and J shed 0 bases, with 13 bases lying between them. CDR3 in DNA: TGTGCCAGCAGTAGCACCATCCACGCTAACTATGGCTACACCTTC. Amino acid sequence: CASSSTIHANYGYTF.

The J gene is TRBJ2-1, the V gene TRBV10-1; unclear D gene. The germline gives CDR1 WNHNN, CDR2 SYGVQD (reference sequence). The CDR3 runs 14 residues. Trimming cost V 6 bases and J 6 bases, with 15 bases left between them. The CDR3 DNA sequence: TGCGCCAGCAGCCACTATCGCGGAGCCAATGAGCAGTTCTTC. As protein: CASSHYRGANEQFF.

The gene calls are TRBV13 and TRBJ2-4; 7 nucleotides line up with TRBD2. V lost 6 bases, J lost 2 bases, and 16 bases stayed unmatched. The CDR3 has 18 residues. The germline V gene encodes CDR1 PRHDT and CDR2 FYEKMQ (reference sequence). CDR3 protein: CASRPSRGEGLTKNIQYF. The DNA of the CDR3 is TGTGCCAGCAGACCAAGTCGGGGGGAGGGCCTGACCAAAAACATTCAGTACTTC.

This chain joins TRBV7-2 and TRBJ1-2; TRBD1 is a possible D gene (5 bases). The CDR3 totals 16 residues. Trimming left V 1 base short and J 4 bases short, with 16 bases between. Germline values: CDR1 SGHTA, CDR2 FQGNSA. In DNA form, the CDR3 reads TGTGCCAGCAGCTTAGGAGGTGAAGGGGCCCTCTATGGCTACACCTTC. Protein product: CASSLGGEGALYGYTF.

This clone was counted a single time. The rearrangement joins TRBV7-6 to TRBJ2-2, with TRBD2 identical over 13 bases. The CDR3 runs to 15 residues. V shed 5 bases and J 6 bases; nucleotides not matched to a gene: 3. CDR1 is SGHVS, CDR2 FNYEAQ, per germline. The CDR3 DNA follows: TGTGCCAGCAGCAGTACTAGCGGGGGGGCCGGGGAGCTGTTTTTT. As protein: CASSSTSGGAGELFF.

This clone was observed once. This chain links TRBV7-2 with TRBJ2-3, with 10 bases lining up with TRBD2. V shed 6 bases and J 4 bases; nucleotides not matched to a gene: 16. In germline, CDR1 is SGHTA, CDR2 FQGNSA. This CDR3 is 18 amino acids long. CDR3 sequence: CASSTKASGGLFADTQYF. CDR3 coding DNA: TGTGCCAGCAGTACAAAGGCTAGCGGGGGATTATTTGCAGATACGCAGTATTTT.

The chain joins TRBV3-1 (or the pseudogene TRBV3-2) to TRBJ2-3; a weak D match, TRBD1 (6 bases). Germline CDR1 reads LGHDT; CDR2 reads YNNKEL (reference sequence). This CDR3 region has 16 residues. Trimming stripped 0 bases from V and 2 bases from J, with 12 bases between. The CDR3 spells CASSQEEGQLTDTQYF. The CDR3 DNA reads as TGTGCCAGCAGCCAAGAAGAGGGACAACTCACAGATACGCAGTATTTT.

V and J are TRBV5-4 and TRBJ2-7, with 7 bases lining up with TRBD1. J was trimmed by 5 bases and V by 4 bases; bases with no gene match: 9. The V gene's germline CDR1 is SGHNT and CDR2 YYREEE (reference sequence). CDR3 length equals 14 residues. The CDR3 DNA follows: TGTGCCAGCAGCCCGCGACAGGGATCGCACGAGCAGTACTTC. Amino acid sequence: CASSPRQGSHEQYF.

This chain uses TRBV5-1 with TRBJ2-7, with 10 positions matching TRBD2. Germline V CDR1 and CDR2: SGHRS, YFSETQ. The CDR3 has 19 residues. Trimming cost V 0 bases and J 0 bases; bases outside gene matches: 12. CDR3 protein: CASSLGGGRSGRASYEQYF. The CDR3, as DNA: TGCGCCAGCAGCTTGGGCGGCGGGAGGAGCGGGAGGGCCTCCTACGAGCAGTACTTC.